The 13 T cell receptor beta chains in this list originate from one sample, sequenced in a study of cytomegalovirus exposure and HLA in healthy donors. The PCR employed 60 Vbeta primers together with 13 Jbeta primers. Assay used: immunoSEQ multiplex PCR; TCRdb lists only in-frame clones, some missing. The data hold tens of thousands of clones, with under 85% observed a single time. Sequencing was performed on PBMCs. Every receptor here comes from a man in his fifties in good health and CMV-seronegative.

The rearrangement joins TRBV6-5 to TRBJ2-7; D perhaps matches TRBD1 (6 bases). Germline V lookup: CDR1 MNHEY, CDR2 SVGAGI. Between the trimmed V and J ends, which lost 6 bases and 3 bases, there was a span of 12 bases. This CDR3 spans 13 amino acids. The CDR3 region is CASRPQDSYEQYF. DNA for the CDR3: TGTGCCAGCAGGCCCCAGGACAGCTACGAGCAGTACTTC.

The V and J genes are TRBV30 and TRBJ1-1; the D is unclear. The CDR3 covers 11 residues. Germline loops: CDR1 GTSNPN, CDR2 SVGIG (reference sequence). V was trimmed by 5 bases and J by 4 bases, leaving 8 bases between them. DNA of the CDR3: TGTGCCTGGCGACTGTGCACTGAAGCTTTCTTT. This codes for CAWRLCTEAFF.

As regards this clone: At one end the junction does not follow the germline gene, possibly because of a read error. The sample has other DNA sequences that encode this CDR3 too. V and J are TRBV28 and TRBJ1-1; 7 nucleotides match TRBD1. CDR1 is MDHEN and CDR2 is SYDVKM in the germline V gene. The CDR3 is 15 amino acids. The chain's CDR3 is CASSLFGTVNTEAFF. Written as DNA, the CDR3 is TGTGCCAGCAGTTTATTCGGGACAGTGAACACTGAGGCTTTCTTT. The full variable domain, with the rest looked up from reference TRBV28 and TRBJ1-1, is DVKVTQSSRYLVKRTGEKVFLECVQDMDHENMFWYRQDPGLGLRLIYFSYDVKMKEKGDIPEGYSVSREKKERFSLILESASTNQTSMYLCASSLFGTVNTEAFFGQGTRLTVV.

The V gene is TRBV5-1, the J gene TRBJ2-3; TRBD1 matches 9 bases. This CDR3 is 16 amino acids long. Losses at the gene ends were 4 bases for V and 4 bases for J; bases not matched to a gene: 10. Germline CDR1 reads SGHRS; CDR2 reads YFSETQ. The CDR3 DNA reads TGCGCCAGCAGCGGACGACAGGGGGGAACCTCAGATACGCAGTATTTT. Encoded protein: CASSGRQGGTSDTQYF.

The CDR3 DNA sequence: TGTGCCAGCAGCCTACGGACAGGGTATAATCAGCCCCAGCATTTT. It yields the protein CASSLRTGYNQPQHF. The chain couples TRBV7-2 to TRBJ1-5; 8 bases line up with TRBD1. The CDR3 consists of 15 residues. V lost 5 bases to trimming and J lost 4 bases; unmatched junction nucleotides: 7. The germline gives CDR1 SGHTA, CDR2 FQGNSA.

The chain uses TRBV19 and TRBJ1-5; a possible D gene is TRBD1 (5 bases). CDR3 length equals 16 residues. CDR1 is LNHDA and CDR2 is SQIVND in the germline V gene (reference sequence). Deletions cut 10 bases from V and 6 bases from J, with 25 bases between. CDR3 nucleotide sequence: TGTGCCACGCATTCCAGGACATCGGGGGAGGGTCAGCCCCAGCATTTT. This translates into CATHSRTSGEGQPQHF.

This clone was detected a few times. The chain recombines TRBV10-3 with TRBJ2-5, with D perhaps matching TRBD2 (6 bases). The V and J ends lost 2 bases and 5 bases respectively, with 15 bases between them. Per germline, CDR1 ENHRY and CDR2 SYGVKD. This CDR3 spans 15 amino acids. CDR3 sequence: CAISELSSVEETQYF. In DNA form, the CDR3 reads TGTGCCATCAGTGAGCTGTCTAGCGTTGAGGAGACCCAGTACTTC.

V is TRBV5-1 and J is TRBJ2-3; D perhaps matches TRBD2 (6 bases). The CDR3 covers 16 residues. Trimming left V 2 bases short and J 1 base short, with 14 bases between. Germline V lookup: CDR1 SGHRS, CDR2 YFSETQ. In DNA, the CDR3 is TGCGCCAGCAGCTTCGGTGGCGGGGCAGGCACAGATACGCAGTATTTT. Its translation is CASSFGGGAGTDTQYF. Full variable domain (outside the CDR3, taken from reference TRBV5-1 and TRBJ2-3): KAGVTQTPRYLIKTRGQQVTLSCSPISGHRSVSWYQQTPGQGLQFLFEYFSETQRNKGNFPGRFSGRQFSNSRSEMNVSTLELGDSALYLCASSFGGGAGTDTQYFGPGTRLTVL.

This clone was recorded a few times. CDR3 DNA sequence: TGTGCCAGCTCACGGACAGGGGAGAACACTGAAGCTTTCTTT. It codes for CASSRTGENTEAFF. The rearrangement joins TRBV6-1 to TRBJ1-1; 9 bases match TRBD1. This CDR3 contains 14 residues. The ends lost 8 bases at V and 1 base at J; junction bases unmatched: 5. The germline CDR1 and CDR2 sequences are MNHNS and SASEGT.

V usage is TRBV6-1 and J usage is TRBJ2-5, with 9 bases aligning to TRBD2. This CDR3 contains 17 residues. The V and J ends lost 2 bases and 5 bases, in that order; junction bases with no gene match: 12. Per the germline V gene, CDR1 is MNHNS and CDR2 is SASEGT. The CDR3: CASSESVAGGQRETQYF. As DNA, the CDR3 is TGTGCCAGCAGTGAATCGGTGGCGGGGGGGCAGAGGGAGACCCAGTACTTC.

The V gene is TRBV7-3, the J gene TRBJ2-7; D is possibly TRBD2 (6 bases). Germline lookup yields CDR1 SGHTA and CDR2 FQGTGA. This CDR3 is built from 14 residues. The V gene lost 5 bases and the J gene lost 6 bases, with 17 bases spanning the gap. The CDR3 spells CASSAGPESSEQYF. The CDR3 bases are TGTGCCAGCAGCGCGGGACCGGAGTCCAGCGAGCAGTACTTC.

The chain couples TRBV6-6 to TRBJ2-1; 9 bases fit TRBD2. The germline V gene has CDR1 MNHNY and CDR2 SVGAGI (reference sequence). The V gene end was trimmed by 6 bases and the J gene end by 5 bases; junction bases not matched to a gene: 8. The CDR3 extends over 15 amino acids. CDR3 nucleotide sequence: TGTGCCAGCAGCATTCTAGCGGGGATCCACAATGAGCAGTTCTTC. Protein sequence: CASSILAGIHNEQFF.

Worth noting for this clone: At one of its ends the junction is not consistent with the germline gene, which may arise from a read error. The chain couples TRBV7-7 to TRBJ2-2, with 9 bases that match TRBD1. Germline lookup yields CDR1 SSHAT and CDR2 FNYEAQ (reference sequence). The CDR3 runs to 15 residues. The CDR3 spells CASSPDRGRTGELFF. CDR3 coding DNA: TGTGCTAGCAGCCCCGACAGGGGGAGGACCGGGGAGCTGTTTTTT.